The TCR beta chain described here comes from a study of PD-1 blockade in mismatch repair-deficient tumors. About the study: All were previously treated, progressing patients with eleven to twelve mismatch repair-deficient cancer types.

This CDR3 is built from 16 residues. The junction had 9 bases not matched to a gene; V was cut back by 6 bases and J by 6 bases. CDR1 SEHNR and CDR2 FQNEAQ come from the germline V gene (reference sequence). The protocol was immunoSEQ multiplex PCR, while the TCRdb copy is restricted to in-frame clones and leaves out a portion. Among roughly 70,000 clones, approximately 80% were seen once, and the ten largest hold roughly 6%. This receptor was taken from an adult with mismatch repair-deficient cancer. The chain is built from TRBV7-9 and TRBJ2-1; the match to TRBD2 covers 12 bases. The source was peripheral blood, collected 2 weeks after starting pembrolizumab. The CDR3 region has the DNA TGTGCCAGCAGTCCGAAATCTAGCGGGAGGGGCAATGAGCAGTTCTTC. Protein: CASSPKSSGRGNEQFF.